The 29 T cell receptor beta chains below all came from one sample that was sequenced in a study of early T cells in non-severe SARS-CoV-2 infection. Using its own MiXCR run on the 5' RACE reads, TCRdb lists one record per CDR3 protein. The table lists around 31,000 distinct CDR3 sequences, approximately 5.3% of them singletons. The specimen sequenced was whole blood. The receptors shown here come from an adult who was a healthcare worker with PCR-confirmed SARS-CoV-2 infection or an uninfected control (not recorded which).

This rearrangement joins TRBV11-3 to TRBJ1-3, with D unclear. From germline, CDR1 is SGHNT and CDR2 YENEEA. Trimming left V 7 bases short and J 4 bases short, with 8 bases between. The CDR3 is made up of 12 amino acids. The CDR3 spells CASTSLGNTIYF. The CDR3, as DNA: TGTGCCAGCACTTCCCTAGGAAACACCATATATTTT.

This clonotype was found a few times. J is TRBJ2-7 and V is TRBV20-1; no reliable D call. The V gene's germline CDR1 is DFQATT and CDR2 SNEGSKA (reference sequence). The CDR3 consists of 12 residues. V was trimmed by 6 bases and J by 2 bases, leaving 11 bases between them. The CDR3: CSARVDAYEQYF. The CDR3 DNA is TGCAGTGCCCGAGTGGATGCCTACGAGCAGTACTTC.

This clonotype was recorded at least ten times. V is TRBV20-1 and J is TRBJ1-1, with D perhaps TRBD1 (5 bases). The germline V and J ends were trimmed by 6 bases and 5 bases, with 13 bases remaining between them. The length of the CDR3 is 12 residues. Germline V gene data show CDR1 as DFQATT and CDR2 as SNEGSKA (reference sequence). The CDR3 reads CSALGRGTEAFF. The CDR3 DNA is TGCAGTGCCTTGGGACGCGGGACTGAAGCTTTCTTT.

Ten or more counts support this clonotype. This chain connects TRBV20-1 to TRBJ2-2, with TRBD2 matching over 11 bases. The CDR3 consists of 15 residues. After removal of 5 bases from V and 1 base from J, the junction contained 3 bases not matched to a gene. The germline V gene encodes CDR1 DFQATT and CDR2 SNEGSKA (reference sequence). In nucleotides, the CDR3 is TGCAGTGCTCCCGGACTAGCGGGGAACACCGGGGAGCTGTTTTTT. This gives the protein CSAPGLAGNTGELFF.

This clonotype was observed a few times. The rearrangement uses TRBV11-2 and TRBJ2-1; D possibly corresponds to TRBD2 (6 bases). The CDR3 runs 15 residues. From germline, CDR1 is SGHAT and CDR2 FQNNGV. Trimming left V 4 bases short and J 8 bases short, with 18 bases between. The CDR3 DNA sequence: TGTGCCAGCAGCTCAATGGACTACAATAGGGATGAGCAGTTCTTC. Translating gives CASSSMDYNRDEQFF.

This clonotype was seen many times. This chain uses TRBV19 with TRBJ2-6; possible D gene TRBD1, 5 bases. The CDR3 totals 18 residues. V lost 5 bases, J lost 2 bases, and 19 bases lay in between. Germline assignment: CDR1 LNHDA and CDR2 SQIVND (reference sequence). In DNA form, the CDR3 reads TGTGCCAGTAGTCCTATCAGGGAATCTTTCCCTGGGGCCAACGTCCTGACTTTC. It yields the protein CASSPIRESFPGANVLTF.

This clonotype occurred many times. The chain carries TRBV5-1 and TRBJ1-6; perhaps TRBD1 as D (5 bases). The CDR3 is 15 amino acids. The ends were cut back, 4 bases at V and 9 bases at J, with 17 bases in the middle. CDR1 is SGHRS, CDR2 YFSETQ, per germline. The CDR3 here is CASSLTGTEVSPLHF. CDR3 nucleotide sequence: TGCGCCAGCAGCCTGACCGGGACCGAAGTTTCACCCCTCCACTTT.

The sample holds many counts of this clonotype. V usage is TRBV7-2 and J usage is TRBJ2-1; TRBD2 might be the D (6 bases). The CDR3 is 15 residues long. The V end was cut by 1 base, the J end by 9 bases, with 16 bases between. CDR1 and CDR2 (germline): SGHTA, FQGNSA. The CDR3 nucleotides read TGTGCCAGCAGCTTAGGGGCCGGGAGCCCCTCTGAGCAGTTCTTC. Its protein product is CASSLGAGSPSEQFF. The full variable domain, completed using reference TRBV7-2 and TRBJ2-1, is GAGVSQSPSNKVTEKGKDVELRCDPISGHTALYWYRQSLGQGLEFLIYFQGNSAPDKSGLPSDRFSAERTGGSVSTLTIQRTQQEDSAVYLCASSLGAGSPSEQFFGPGTRLTVL.

Ten or more counts support this clonotype. The chain has TRBV12-3 or TRBV12-4 and TRBJ1-1; weak D call: TRBD1 (6 bases). This CDR3 has 14 residues. Trimming removed 4 bases at V and 1 base at J, with 10 bases between. The CDR3 sequence: CASSWGHRNTEAFF. The CDR3 nucleotides are TGTGCCAGCAGTTGGGGGCACAGGAACACTGAAGCTTTCTTT.

There are a few counts of this clonotype. V gene TRBV20-1 combines with J gene TRBJ2-5, with 9 bases aligning to TRBD2. CDR1 and CDR2 from the germline V gene are DFQATT and SNEGSKA (reference sequence). Losses at the gene ends were 4 bases for V and 2 bases for J; bases not matched to a gene: 11. The CDR3 sequence is 16 residues long. CDR3 in DNA: TGCAGTGCTAAGGGGACTAGCAGACATTCTCAAGAGACCCAGTACTTC. It specifies CSAKGTSRHSQETQYF.

Ten or more counts support this clonotype. The gene calls are TRBV2 and TRBJ2-1; 10 bases match TRBD1. V lost 6 bases and J lost 3; bases outside the gene matches: 5. The germline V gene encodes CDR1 SNHLY and CDR2 FYNNEI. CDR3 length equals 15 residues. This CDR3 reads CASSRGTGDYNEQFF. Here the CDR3 DNA reads TGTGCCAGCAGCCGAGGGACAGGGGACTACAATGAGCAGTTCTTC.

This clonotype was found many times. The CDR3 bases are TGTGCCAGCACCCCCATTGGGCTCGACGCCTACAATGAGCAGTTCTTC. Protein product: CASTPIGLDAYNEQFF. V is TRBV27 and J is TRBJ2-1; unclear D gene. The CDR3 spans 16 residues. V gave up 7 bases and J gave up 2 bases, with 18 bases separating them. Germline V gives CDR1 MNHEY, CDR2 SMNVEV (reference sequence).

The chain uses TRBV20-1 and TRBJ1-1; the D is unclear. Per germline, CDR1 DFQATT and CDR2 SNEGSKA (reference sequence). This CDR3 has 13 residues. The V end lost 5 bases, the J end lost 4 bases, and 14 bases lay between the germline ends. CDR3 sequence: CSAGVARGTEAFF. The DNA of the CDR3 is TGCAGTGCTGGGGTGGCGCGGGGCACTGAAGCTTTCTTT.

As concerns this clonotype: Being one base from a much bigger clone, this may be a read error. The chain uses TRBV11-2 and TRBJ1-1; D is perhaps TRBD1 (6 bases). The CDR3 consists of 18 residues. Germline CDR1 is SGHAT and CDR2 is FQNNGV. V gave up 6 bases and J gave up 4 bases, with 27 bases separating them. In nucleotides, the CDR3 is TGTGCCAGCAGTCCCAAGAATCCTCAGGGGTTAGGTAGCACTGAAGCTTTCTTT. Translating gives CASSPKNPQGLGSTEAFF.

This clonotype appeared many times. The rearrangement links TRBV9 to TRBJ2-7; no clear D gene. The CDR3 spans 12 residues. Germline-derived CDR1 and CDR2 are SGDLS and YYNGEE. V was cut by 3 bases and J by 2 bases, with 6 bases left in between. CDR3 loop: CASSGLTYEQYF. The CDR3 coding sequence is TGTGCCAGCAGCGGACTTACCTACGAGCAGTACTTC.

This clonotype has a handful of counts. The chain has TRBV13 and TRBJ2-3; D remains unclear. V lost 4 bases, J lost 5 bases, and 7 bases lay in between. The germline gives CDR1 PRHDT, CDR2 FYEKMQ (reference sequence). This CDR3 contains 12 residues. As DNA, the CDR3 is TGTGCCAGCAGCTGGTGGGGAGATACGCAGTATTTT. The encoded protein is CASSWWGDTQYF.

This clonotype was observed many times. This chain joins TRBV4-2 and TRBJ2-7; 7 nucleotides match TRBD2. The CDR3 is 16 amino acids. V lost 0 bases to trimming and J lost 3 bases; unmatched junction nucleotides: 8. Germline V CDR1 and CDR2: LGHNA, YNFKEQ. DNA of the CDR3: TGTGCCAGCAGCCAAGAATCAACAGCGGGGAACTACGAGCAGTACTTC. Residues: CASSQESTAGNYEQYF.

This clonotype was counted at least ten times. The chain employs TRBV7-3 and TRBJ2-5, with TRBD1 matching over 8 bases. The CDR3 contains 15 residues. V shed 2 bases and J 5 bases; nucleotides not matched to a gene: 7. Germline loops: CDR1 SGHTA, CDR2 FQGTGA. Here the CDR3 reads CASSLAEDRAETQYF. For the CDR3, the DNA is TGTGCCAGCAGCTTAGCGGAGGACAGGGCGGAGACCCAGTACTTC.

The sample holds many counts of this clonotype. The rearrangement uses TRBV5-1 and TRBJ2-7; possibly TRBD2 for D (6 bases). Germline CDR1 and CDR2: SGHRS and YFSETQ. The germline V and J ends were trimmed by 4 bases and 3 bases, with 17 bases remaining between them. This CDR3 has 15 residues. The CDR3 DNA sequence: TGCGCCAGCAGCAGAGACGGCGGGACCCGCTACGAGCAGTACTTC. This codes for CASSRDGGTRYEQYF.

The table lists this clonotype with many counts. The chain has TRBV6-1 and TRBJ2-1; 8 positions match TRBD2. Germline CDR1 is MNHNS and CDR2 is SASEGT. With V trimmed by 3 bases and J by 6 bases, 7 bases remained unmatched. The CDR3 has 15 residues. The CDR3 DNA sequence: TGTGCCAGCAGTGACAGGCTAGCGGGTATCAATGAGCAGTTCTTC. Translation: CASSDRLAGINEQFF.

This clonotype was recorded many times. The chain uses TRBV7-9 and TRBJ2-5; no clear D. V was trimmed by 1 base and J by 1 base, leaving 10 bases between them. The CDR3 runs to 15 residues. Germline assignment: CDR1 SEHNR and CDR2 FQNEAQ (reference sequence). The CDR3 DNA reads as TGTGCCAGCAGCTTAGTCGGCAGTAGCCAAGAGACCCAGTACTTC. This sequence encodes CASSLVGSSQETQYF.

This clonotype was recorded at least ten times. This sequence joins TRBV12-5 and TRBJ1-2; D is perhaps TRBD1 (6 bases). CDR1 LGHNT and CDR2 FRNRAP come from the germline V gene. V was trimmed by 5 bases and J by 8 bases, leaving 24 bases between them. This CDR3 has 16 residues. The CDR3 region is CASGLEDSLGLWGYTF. The CDR3 DNA reads as TGTGCTAGTGGTCTGGAGGACAGCTTAGGGCTTTGGGGCTACACCTTC.

This clonotype was counted ten times or more. V gene TRBV12-3 or TRBV12-4 combines with J gene TRBJ1-1, with a possible D match to TRBD1 (5 bases). The V and J ends lost 1 base and 4 bases respectively, with 19 bases between them. The CDR3 is made up of 17 amino acids. CDR3 loop: CASSLVGTWGISTEAFF. In nucleotides, the CDR3 is TGTGCCAGCAGTTTAGTTGGAACTTGGGGGATTAGCACTGAAGCTTTCTTT.

This clonotype was seen a few times. J is TRBJ2-3 and V is TRBV20-1; D ambiguous. Trimming cost V 8 bases and J 4 bases, with 13 bases left between them. From germline, CDR1 is DFQATT and CDR2 SNEGSKA (reference sequence). The CDR3 totals 12 residues. The CDR3 DNA sequence: TGCAGTTCTCTTCGGTGGGCAGATACGCAGTATTTT. Residues: CSSLRWADTQYF.

This clonotype was picked up a small number of times. This chain joins TRBV3-1 and TRBJ2-2, with TRBD1 matching 8 bases. Germline V gene lookup returns CDR1 LGHDT and CDR2 YNNKEL (reference sequence). The CDR3 consists of 16 residues. V trimming: 5 bases; J trimming: 1 base; junction bases outside the gene matches: 6. CDR3: CASSSTGTGNTGELFF. CDR3 nucleotides: TGTGCCAGCAGCTCTACCGGGACAGGGAACACCGGGGAGCTGTTTTTT.

This clonotype came up many times. For the CDR3, the DNA is TGTGCCAGCAGAGGGCCGGGACTAGCGGGAGGGCAAGGGTCAACCTACAATGAGCAGTTCTTC. Protein: CASRGPGLAGGQGSTYNEQFF. The chain links TRBV2 to TRBJ2-1; 16 bases agree with TRBD2. The trim removed 6 bases at V and 2 bases at J, leaving 16 bases unmatched. Germline loops: CDR1 SNHLY, CDR2 FYNNEI. The CDR3 covers 21 residues.

This clonotype was counted at least ten times. The rearrangement joins TRBV28 to TRBJ1-5, with D uncertain. The CDR3 extends over 14 amino acids. The germline V gene has CDR1 MDHEN and CDR2 SYDVKM. Trimming removed 5 bases from V and 3 bases from J, with 11 bases in between. In nucleotides, the CDR3 is TGTGCCAGCAGTCCCGTGGCAGACAATCAGCCCCAGCATTTT. Translated, it gives CASSPVADNQPQHF.

In this sample, this clonotype turned up many times. The chain employs TRBV12-3 or TRBV12-4 and TRBJ2-7; D gene uncertain. This CDR3 comprises 14 residues. V was clipped by 3 bases and J by 4 bases, with 13 bases between them. Here the CDR3 DNA reads TGTGCCAGCAGTTTGGGTGGGCAGTTGTACGAGCAGTACTTC. As protein: CASSLGGQLYEQYF.

The table lists this clonotype with many counts. V is TRBV12-5 and J is TRBJ2-1; 7 nucleotides agree with TRBD2. From germline, CDR1 is LGHNT and CDR2 FRNRAP. V lost 7 bases, J lost 3 bases, and 12 bases stayed unmatched. This CDR3 contains 16 residues. The DNA for the CDR3 is TGTGCTAGTGTGGATACGTGGCGGGAGAACTACAATGAGCAGTTCTTC. This codes for CASVDTWRENYNEQFF.